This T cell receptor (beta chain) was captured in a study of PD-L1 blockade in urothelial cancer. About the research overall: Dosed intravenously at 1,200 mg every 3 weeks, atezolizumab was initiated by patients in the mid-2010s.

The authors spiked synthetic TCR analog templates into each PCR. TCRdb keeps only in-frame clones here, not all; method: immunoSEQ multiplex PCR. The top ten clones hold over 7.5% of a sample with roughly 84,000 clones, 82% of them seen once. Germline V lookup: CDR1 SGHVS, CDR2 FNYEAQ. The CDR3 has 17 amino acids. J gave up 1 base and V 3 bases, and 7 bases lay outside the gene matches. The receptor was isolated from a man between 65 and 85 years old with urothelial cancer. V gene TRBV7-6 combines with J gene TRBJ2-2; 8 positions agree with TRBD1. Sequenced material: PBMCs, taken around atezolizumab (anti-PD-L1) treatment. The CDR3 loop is CASSLAYGTGNTGELFF. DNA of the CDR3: TGTGCCAGCAGCTTGGCCTACGGGACAGGGAACACCGGGGAGCTGTTTTTT.